The sequence of this T cell receptor beta chain was determined in a study of PD-L1 blockade in urothelial cancer. For the study at large: Analysis of the blood was performed 3 weeks (second dose) and 6 weeks after treatment start. A median approximately 150,000 T cells were found in blood samples.

The protocol was immunoSEQ multiplex PCR, while the TCRdb copy is restricted to in-frame clones and leaves out a portion. The sample has about 51,000 clones, about 86% seen once; the top ten hold 16%. Per germline, CDR1 SGHAT and CDR2 FQDESV (reference sequence). Between the trimmed V and J ends, which lost 5 bases and 3 bases, there was a span of 12 bases. This CDR3 comprises 14 residues. Each patient contributed between 1 and 8 total time points of blood mononuclear cells, pretreatment and during treatment. The source of this sequence is a man aged 55 to 69 with urothelial cancer. The sequencing used PBMCs, collected around atezolizumab (anti-PD-L1) treatment. V is TRBV11-1 and J is TRBJ2-3, with D perhaps matching TRBD1 (5 bases). The CDR3 region has the DNA TGTGCCAGCAGCCCCCTCAGGGCAACAGATACGCAGTATTTT. Translated: CASSPLRATDTQYF.